This T cell receptor (beta chain) was identified in a study of OX40 agonist ivuxolimab in advanced cancers. As regards this clone: As yet, its antigen is unknown.

Libraries were prepared by immunoSEQ multiplex PCR; TCRdb keeps only in-frame clonotypes and omits some of them. Of 40,000 to 50,000 clones in the sample, approximately 83% were seen once. Study outcomes and limitations: More expanded clones were seen, on average, in CD8+ T cells than in CD4+.

CDR1 and CDR2 from the germline V gene are SEHNR and FQNEAQ (reference sequence). The V gene end was trimmed by 6 bases and the J gene end by 8 bases; junction bases not matched to a gene: 12. This CDR3 has 15 amino acids. The sequence was collected from an adult with an advanced solid tumor such as melanoma, head and neck, liver or kidney cancer. The sample in question was CD4+ or CD8+ T cells sorted from blood, obtained in a trial of the OX40 agonist ivuxolimab. This rearrangement joins TRBV7-9 to TRBJ1-4, with TRBD1 matching 7 bases. The CDR3 region is CASRTGVGVEEKLFF. For the CDR3, the DNA is TGTGCCAGCAGAACAGGGGTCGGGGTAGAAGAAAAACTGTTTTTT.